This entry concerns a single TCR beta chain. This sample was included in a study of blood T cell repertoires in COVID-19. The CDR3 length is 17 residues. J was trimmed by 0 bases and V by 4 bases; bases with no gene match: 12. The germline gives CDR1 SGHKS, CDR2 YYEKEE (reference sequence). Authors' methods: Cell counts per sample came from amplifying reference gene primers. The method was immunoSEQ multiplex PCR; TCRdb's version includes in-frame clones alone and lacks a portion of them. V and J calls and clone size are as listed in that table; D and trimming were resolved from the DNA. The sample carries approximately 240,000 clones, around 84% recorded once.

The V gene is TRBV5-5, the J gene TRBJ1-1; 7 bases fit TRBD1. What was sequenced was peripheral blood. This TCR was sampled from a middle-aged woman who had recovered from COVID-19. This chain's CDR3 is CASSPDRRASMNTEAFF. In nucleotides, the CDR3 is TGTGCCAGCAGCCCGGACAGGAGAGCTTCCATGAACACTGAAGCTTTCTTT.